This T cell receptor beta chain is from a study of chemoradiotherapy in HPV16-positive cancers. Study overall: Candidate HPV-specific clones and shared TCR motifs came from a couple of HPV16-positive patients. Study conclusions and caveats: In HPV16-positive patients, HPV-responsive T-cell expansion tracked better recurrence-free survival. HPV-specific T cells were functionally defined from only a couple of HPV16-positive patients.

Produced via immunoSEQ multiplex PCR; TCRdb's table is partial and in-frame only. Among roughly 32,000 clones listed, roughly 87% were seen once. Over chemoradiotherapy, repertoires were sampled more than once. This CDR3 contains 15 residues. V shed 3 bases, J shed 5 bases, and the junction held 5 bases outside the gene matches. Per germline, CDR1 PRHDT and CDR2 FYEKMQ (reference sequence). This clone was seen more than once but under ten times. Its antigen is undetermined. The sequences come from blood, collected from a patient who underwent chemoradiotherapy. The chain links TRBV13 to TRBJ2-7; 12 bases line up with TRBD2. The TCR was taken from a human donor with HPV-associated anogenital cancer. In DNA form, the CDR3 reads TGTGCCAGCAGCTTTCCTAGCGGGGGGGCAGACGAGCAGTACTTC. It translates to CASSFPSGGADEQYF.